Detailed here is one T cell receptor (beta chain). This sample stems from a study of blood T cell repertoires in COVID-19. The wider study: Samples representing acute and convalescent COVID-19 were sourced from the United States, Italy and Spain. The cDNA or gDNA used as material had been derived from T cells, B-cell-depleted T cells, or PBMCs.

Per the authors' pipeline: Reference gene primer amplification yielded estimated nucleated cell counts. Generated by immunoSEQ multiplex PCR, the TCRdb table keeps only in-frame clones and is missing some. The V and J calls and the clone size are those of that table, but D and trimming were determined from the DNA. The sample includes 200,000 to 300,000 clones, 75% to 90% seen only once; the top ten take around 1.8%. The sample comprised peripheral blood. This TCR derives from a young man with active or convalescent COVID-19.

The CDR3 coding sequence is TGTGCCAGCAGGTATGACAGAGAAGAGACCCAGTACTTC. It translates to CASRYDREETQYF. The V gene is TRBV5-6, the J gene TRBJ2-5, with D tentatively TRBD1 (5 bases). Germline-derived CDR1 and CDR2 are SGHDT and YYEEEE. The CDR3 runs to 13 residues. The germline V and J ends were trimmed by 5 bases and 3 bases, with 11 bases remaining between them.